This T cell receptor beta chain was documented in a study of blood T cell repertoires in COVID-19. CDR1 and CDR2 (germline): SGHDT, YYEEEE. The V gene lost 4 bases and the J gene lost 1 base, with 14 bases spanning the gap. The CDR3 is 15 residues long. Participant ages covered about 18 to 100 years across 20 to 25 US areas. The data were produced by immunoSEQ multiplex PCR, yet TCRdb's version contains in-frame clones alone and is incomplete. The table records about 190,000 clones, about 83% of them present only once. The sample comprised PBMCs or T cells enriched from blood (not recorded which). This clonotype originated in a woman aged 25 to 39 who had been exposed to COVID-19. V usage is TRBV5-6 and J usage is TRBJ1-1; the D gene is possibly TRBD1 (6 bases). The CDR3 protein is CASSRSFRGNTEAFF. The CDR3 DNA reads as TGTGCCAGCAGCCGTAGCTTCAGGGGGAACACTGAAGCTTTCTTT. Combining the CDR3 with reference TRBV5-6 and TRBJ1-1 gives the whole variable domain DAGVTQSPTHLIKTRGQQVTLRCSPKSGHDTVSWYQQALGQGPQFIFQYYEEEERQRGNFPDRFSGHQFPNYSSELNVNALLLGDSALYLCASSRSFRGNTEAFFGQGTRLTVV.